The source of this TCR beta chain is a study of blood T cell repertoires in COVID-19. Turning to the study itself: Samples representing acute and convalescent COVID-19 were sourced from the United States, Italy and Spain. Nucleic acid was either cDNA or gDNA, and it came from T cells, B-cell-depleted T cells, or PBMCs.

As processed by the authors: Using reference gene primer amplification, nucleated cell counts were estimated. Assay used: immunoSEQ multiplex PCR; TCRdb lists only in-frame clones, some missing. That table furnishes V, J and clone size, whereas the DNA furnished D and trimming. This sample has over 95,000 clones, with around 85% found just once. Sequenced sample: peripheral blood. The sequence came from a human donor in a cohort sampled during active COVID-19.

CDR3 DNA sequence: TGTGCCAGCAGTTTACAACAGCAGAACACTGAAGCTTTCTTT. Protein sequence: CASSLQQQNTEAFF. The chain joins TRBV27 to TRBJ1-1; D is unresolved. The ends were cut back, 2 bases at V and 1 base at J, with 8 bases in the middle. Germline V gene data show CDR1 as MNHEY and CDR2 as SMNVEV (reference sequence). The CDR3 is 14 residues long.